This T cell receptor (beta chain) was sequenced during a study of blood T cell repertoires in COVID-19. Study summary: There were acute and convalescent COVID-19 samples, and they came from the United States, Italy and Spain.

Profiled with immunoSEQ multiplex PCR; TCRdb holds only in-frame clones, not every one. The table has about 130,000 clones, around 83% seen once; the top ten hold around 3.2%. There are 12 residues in the CDR3. V was cut by 1 base and J by 6 bases, with 4 bases left in between. Germline V gene sequence: CDR1 MDHEN, CDR2 SYDVKM. The clonotype comes from a woman aged 80 or older with COVID-19, enrolled during active disease. Sequencing input: peripheral blood. The chain is built from TRBV28 and TRBJ1-5; the D is unclear. The DNA of the CDR3 is TGTGCCAGCAGTTTATACACTCAGCCCCAGCATTTT. Protein sequence: CASSLYTQPQHF. Complete variable domain (other parts from reference TRBV28 and TRBJ1-5): DVKVTQSSRYLVKRTGEKVFLECVQDMDHENMFWYRQDPGLGLRLIYFSYDVKMKEKGDIPEGYSVSREKKERFSLILESASTNQTSMYLCASSLYTQPQHFGDGTRLSIL.